The rows below give T cell receptor beta chains drawn from one sample of a study of T cell repertoires in cytomegalovirus infection. TCRdb redid the calling of the reads with MiXCR, one entry per CDR3 protein. In the table there are under 850,000 distinct CDR3 sequences, roughly 30% of which are singletons. No cognate antigen is known for these TCRs. The material was cultured PBMCs, obtained from culture after CMV antigen stimulation. These receptor sequences come from a human donor in good health (CMV status not recorded). Some clones in this sample may be carry-over from other donors' samples. Both conserved end residues are trimmed from each CDR3. Fields, in order: J gene, D gene, V gene, CDR3 protein. The D gene is left open where the match is weak.

TRBJ2-7,NA,TRBV27,ASSPTGFEQY
TRBJ1-1,NA,TRBV6-2/TRBV6-3,ASSYADRSWGIFEAF
TRBJ2-1,TRBD2,TRBV11-1,ASSPGRGTYNEQF
TRBJ2-5,NA,TRBV7-9,ASSRGTSGTPQETQY
TRBJ2-7,NA,TRBV6-1,ASQALGPYEQY
TRBJ1-2,TRBD1,TRBV12-3/TRBV12-4,ASTPSPGTANYGYT
TRBJ2-7,NA,TRBV7-2,ASSLAIAIAEQY
TRBJ1-2,NA,TRBV7-2,ASSLAGGGGGYT
TRBJ1-4,TRBD1,TRBV7-9,ASSLFGTGSEKLF
TRBJ1-5,NA,TRBV10-3,AISEIGNQPQH
TRBJ2-7,NA,TRBV11-2,ASSSGFHPYEQY
TRBJ1-1,NA,TRBV15,ATSRDTPGPNTEAF
TRBJ1-1,NA,TRBV2,ASSEFRDIAFETVWAF
TRBJ2-4,NA,TRBV6-1,ASSEEDYPDFLKNIQY
TRBJ2-5,NA,TRBV18,ASSPATGSQETQY
TRBJ1-2,TRBD1,TRBV5-4,ASSSPQGAYQLSPHYGYT
TRBJ1-1,NA,TRBV10-3,AISETGMDTEAF
TRBJ2-1,TRBD1,TRBV7-8,ASDRNRGSNEQF
TRBJ1-1,TRBD1,TRBV4-1,ASSQRSDGVHRGPEAF
TRBJ1-5,NA,TRBV20-1,SARDGGGGLNQPQH
TRBJ2-3,TRBD2,TRBV7-8,ASSREAGGPFTQY
TRBJ2-3,TRBD2,TRBV5-1,ASTEDGGSTDTQY
TRBJ2-3,NA,TRBV7-8,ASSPRLADTQY
TRBJ1-1,NA,TRBV29-1,SVAWNTEAF
TRBJ2-6,NA,TRBV7-2,ASSLNPGGDVSGANVLT
TRBJ1-5,TRBD1,TRBV20-1,SAGTGGPNQPQH
TRBJ1-6,NA,TRBV7-8,ASSLAPHNPLH
TRBJ2-7,NA,TRBV7-8,ASSFAPEVYYEQY
TRBJ2-2,TRBD1,TRBV6-6,ASSYNPRQGMDTGELF
TRBJ2-1,NA,TRBV7-8,ASSLAGPRLYEQF
TRBJ2-5,TRBD2,TRBV20-1,SAHLAGGQETQY
TRBJ1-2,TRBD1,TRBV7-9,ASSLDSTGEGYGYT
TRBJ2-1,NA,TRBV30,AWSVGSYNEQF
TRBJ2-3,TRBD2,TRBV6-2/TRBV6-3,ASCPSGFTDTQY
TRBJ2-1,TRBD1,TRBV15,ATSKGTGAYNEQF
TRBJ2-7,TRBD1,TRBV27,ASSPDRAEQY
TRBJ2-2,NA,TRBV6-5,ASSNINTGELF
TRBJ1-2,NA,TRBV11-2,ASSFRDKVYGYT
TRBJ2-7,TRBD1,TRBV11-2,ASSRGGQGYEQY
TRBJ1-3,NA,TRBV28,ASSSPSAGPPSGNTIY
TRBJ1-1,TRBD1,TRBV7-4,ASSSRDRMNTEAF
TRBJ2-2,NA,TRBV2,ASSERELNTGELF
TRBJ1-4,TRBD1,TRBV7-6,ASSARTGYNEKLF
TRBJ2-1,NA,TRBV7-2,ASSSGPGRSQF
TRBJ2-3,TRBD2,TRBV20-1,SAKRGEVFADTQY
TRBJ2-5,TRBD2,TRBV6-2/TRBV6-3,ASSYSGTIVVGD
TRBJ1-5,NA,TRBV4-3,ASSQVYGYSNQPQH
TRBJ1-1,NA,TRBV7-2,ASSPRDSMNTEAF
TRBJ1-1,NA,TRBV5-6,ASSLVTPSNTEAF
TRBJ2-7,TRBD1,TRBV7-6,ASSFRGYPYEQY
TRBJ2-1,TRBD2,TRBV19,ASSISSGSVNEQF
TRBJ2-3,TRBD1,TRBV19,ASSPRDRARTDTQY
TRBJ2-1,TRBD2,TRBV7-9,ASSPVAGGGVNEQF
TRBJ1-1,NA,TRBV19,ASSPGQSPRMNTEAF
TRBJ2-7,TRBD2,TRBV20-1,SARVTSAREQY